These 14 T cell receptor beta chains were sequenced from one sample in a study of shared clonotypes between healthy human individuals. The assay was immunoSEQ multiplex PCR, and TCRdb's table has in-frame clones only and misses some. This table has over 2 million clones, 85% to 95% appearing once. Input material: naive CD4+ T cells sorted from blood. The subset: CD45RA+ positively selected. Source of these receptors: a man younger than 30 in good health.

The chain uses TRBV27 and TRBJ1-1; D unclear. Germline CDR1 reads MNHEY; CDR2 reads SMNVEV (reference sequence). The CDR3 totals 12 residues. Between the trimmed V and J ends, which lost 4 bases and 4 bases, there was a span of 7 bases. CDR3 bases: TGTGCCAGCAGTTCAACGGGCACTGAAGCTTTCTTT. This sequence encodes CASSSTGTEAFF.

The sample holds one count of this clone. V is TRBV7-2 and J is TRBJ2-1; TRBD1 is a possible D gene (5 bases). In germline, CDR1 is SGHTA, CDR2 FQGNSA. The CDR3 runs to 15 residues. V dropped 2 bases and J dropped 6 bases, with 14 bases sitting between them. The CDR3 region has the DNA TGTGCCAGCAGCTTAAGGGGTCGATTGGTCAATGAGCAGTTCTTC. It yields the protein CASSLRGRLVNEQFF.

In nucleotides, the CDR3 is TGTGCCTGGAGTCGAGGGACGGGGGGCTATGGCTACACCTTC. Its protein product is CAWSRGTGGYGYTF. This chain connects TRBV30 to TRBJ1-2; TRBD1 is a possible D gene (5 bases). Germline-derived CDR1 and CDR2 are GTSNPN and SVGIG (reference sequence). The CDR3 has 14 amino acids. V was cut by 2 bases and J by 4 bases, with 14 bases left in between.

The chain recombines TRBV10-3 with TRBJ2-3; no reliable D call. V was pared by 2 bases and J by 3 bases, with 3 bases between. Germline loops: CDR1 ENHRY, CDR2 SYGVKD. The CDR3 is 12 residues long. The CDR3 nucleotides are TGTGCCATCAGTGAGGATACAGATACGCAGTATTTT. Translated: CAISEDTDTQYF.

The chain uses TRBV5-4 and TRBJ2-5, with 12 bases matching TRBD2. The CDR3 sequence is 16 residues long. The ends lost 1 base at V and 5 bases at J; junction bases unmatched: 6. Germline lookup yields CDR1 SGHNT and CDR2 YYREEE (reference sequence). The CDR3 region is CASSLFLAGGRETQYF. CDR3 nucleotide sequence: TGTGCCAGCAGCTTGTTTCTAGCGGGAGGGCGGGAGACCCAGTACTTC.

The chain has TRBV6-1 and TRBJ1-5; D is perhaps TRBD1 (6 bases). V shed 5 bases and J shed 4 bases, with 9 bases lying between them. CDR1 MNHNS and CDR2 SASEGT come from the germline V gene. The CDR3 extends over 13 amino acids. CDR3 protein: CASSNTGNQPQHF. The CDR3 region has the DNA TGTGCCAGCAGTAATACAGGGAATCAGCCCCAGCATTTT.

This chain uses TRBV10-3 with TRBJ1-2, with TRBD1 as a possible D gene (5 bases). Looked up from germline, CDR1 is ENHRY and CDR2 is SYGVKD. The V end lost 3 bases, the J end lost 6 bases, and 14 bases lay between the germline ends. This CDR3 comprises 14 residues. The CDR3 coding sequence is TGTGCCATCAGTGACATGGGACCTTCGGATGGCTACACCTTC. It codes for CAISDMGPSDGYTF.

The chain recombines TRBV5-8 with TRBJ1-2; perhaps TRBD1 as D (5 bases). The CDR3 contains 15 residues. CDR1 is SGHTS, CDR2 YDEGEE, per germline. Trimming took off 1 base at V and 4 bases at J, with 14 bases between the two ends. The CDR3 DNA reads TGTGCCAGCAGCTTGAGCGGGGCGCAGATCTATGGCTACACCTTC. As protein: CASSLSGAQIYGYTF.

This chain links TRBV5-6 with TRBJ2-7; D gene uncertain. Between the trimmed V and J ends, which lost 6 bases and 8 bases, there was a span of 21 bases. The CDR3 is 14 residues long. Germline CDR1 and CDR2: SGHDT and YYEEEE. The CDR3 reads CASTPSGYRAQQYF. For the CDR3, the DNA is TGTGCCAGCACCCCATCTGGCTACCGAGCCCAGCAGTACTTC.

Concerning this clone: Other DNA sequences in the same sample also yield this CDR3. The chain carries TRBV5-1 and TRBJ2-5; 9 bases line up with TRBD1. V gave up 3 bases and J gave up 3 bases; unmatched junction bases: 3. The CDR3 consists of 14 residues. Germline lookup yields CDR1 SGHRS and CDR2 YFSETQ. The CDR3 sequence is CASSSGTGKETQYF. CDR3 in DNA: TGCGCCAGCAGCTCCGGGACAGGGAAAGAGACCCAGTACTTC.

The count of this clone is one. The V call is TRBV7-2, the J call TRBJ1-1, with D perhaps TRBD1 (5 bases). This CDR3 contains 15 residues. The germline V and J ends were trimmed by 2 bases and 1 base, with 11 bases remaining between them. Germline-derived CDR1 and CDR2 are SGHTA and FQGNSA. In nucleotides, the CDR3 is TGTGCCAGCAGCTTACTCAGGGTGGAGAACACTGAAGCTTTCTTT. Protein sequence: CASSLLRVENTEAFF.

Only one count was recorded for this clone. This chain joins TRBV6-1 and TRBJ1-5, with D maybe TRBD1 (5 bases). Germline V gene lookup returns CDR1 MNHNS and CDR2 SASEGT. V was shortened by 7 bases and J by 4 bases, with 11 bases between the two germline ends. This CDR3 is built from 13 residues. The CDR3 protein is CASMSQVNQPQHF. The CDR3 DNA reads as TGTGCCAGCATGTCACAGGTTAATCAGCCCCAGCATTTT.

Turning to this clone: The junction departs from the called germline gene at one end, perhaps through a read error. V gene TRBV7-7 combines with J gene TRBJ1-1; no definite D call. Germline-derived CDR1 and CDR2 are SSHAT and FNYEAQ (reference sequence). The length of the CDR3 is 16 residues. CDR3 residues: CASSLGWRRVCTEAFF. The CDR3 nucleotides read TGTGCTAGCAGCTTAGGTTGGAGGAGGGTTTGCACTGAAGCTTTCTTT.

The chain has TRBV9 and TRBJ1-4, with 7 nucleotides matching TRBD1. The germline CDR1 and CDR2 sequences are SGDLS and YYNGEE. The CDR3 is made up of 16 amino acids. V shed 4 bases, J shed 5 bases, and the junction held 11 bases outside the gene matches. The CDR3 here is CASSPGTVGTNEKLFF. Written as DNA, the CDR3 is TGTGCCAGCAGCCCCGGGACAGTGGGTACGAATGAAAAACTGTTTTTT.